A selection of T cell receptor beta chains follows, all from one sample in a study of cytomegalovirus exposure and HLA in healthy donors. TCRdb keeps only in-frame clones here, not all; method: immunoSEQ multiplex PCR. This sample carries more than 130,000 clones, 80% of them seen once, and the ten largest clones take about 5%. The sample consisted of PBMCs. Receptor source: a male donor in good health and CMV-seronegative. The CDR3 runs from the conserved cysteine through the conserved F or W. The D gene is left open where the match is weak. The listing skips clone size in some rows; elsewhere it reads once, few, many or a size class.

clone_size j_call d_call v_call cdr3_aa cdr3_nt
NA TRBJ2-2 TRBD2 TRBV7-9 CASSLWQGGTGELFF TGTGCCAGCAGCTTATGGCAGGGAGGGACCGGGGAGCTGTTTTTT
NA TRBJ1-1 NA TRBV6-5 CASSYSGRAFF TGTGCCAGCAGTTACTCAGGGAGGGCTTTCTTT
once TRBJ1-3 NA TRBV5-1 CASRPRESSGNTIYF TGCGCCAGCAGGCCGAGGGAGAGCTCTGGAAACACCATATATTTT
NA TRBJ2-1 NA TRBV7-2 CASSFSGNEQFF TGTGCCAGCAGCTTTTCCGGGAATGAGCAGTTCTTC
NA TRBJ1-1 NA TRBV5-1 CASSLLGAENTEAFF TGCGCCAGCAGCTTGTTAGGGGCGGAGAACACTGAAGCTTTCTTT
NA TRBJ2-2 NA TRBV4-2 CASSQVRVGELFF TGTGCCAGCAGCCAAGTTCGGGTCGGGGAGCTGTTTTTT
NA TRBJ2-2 TRBD2 TRBV5-6 CASSPGGVTGELFF TGTGCCAGCAGCCCCGGGGGGGTCACCGGGGAGCTGTTTTTT
NA TRBJ1-6 NA TRBV28 CASSRTGGRGNSPLHF TGTGCCAGCAGTCGTACCGGAGGCAGGGGTAATTCACCCCTCCACTTT
NA TRBJ1-5 NA TRBV15 CAVRDREGQPQHF TGTGCCGTCCGGGACCGGGAGGGACAGCCCCAGCATTTT
NA TRBJ1-4 NA TRBV7-2 CASSLFVGATNEKLFF TGTGCCAGCAGCTTGTTCGTGGGAGCCACTAATGAAAAACTGTTTTTT
NA TRBJ2-2 NA TRBV4-2 CASSQGQGPTGELFF TGTGCCAGCAGCCAAGGGCAGGGCCCTACCGGGGAGCTGTTTTTT
few TRBJ2-3 TRBD2 TRBV27 CASSLLGEGDTQYF TGTGCCAGCAGTTTATTGGGGGAGGGAGATACGCAGTATTTT
NA TRBJ2-7 NA TRBV13 CASSSGAYEQYF TGTGCCAGCAGCTCGGGAGCCTACGAGCAGTACTTC
NA TRBJ1-1 TRBD1 TRBV19 CASSRAGTGRAEAFF TGTGCCAGTAGTAGGGCCGGGACAGGCAGGGCTGAAGCTTTCTTT
NA TRBJ1-3 TRBD1 TRBV6-5 CASSPGTGRNTIYF TGTGCCAGCAGTCCCGGGACAGGGCGAAACACCATATATTTT
NA TRBJ1-1 NA TRBV6-5 CASSYAQYTEAFF TGTGCCAGCAGTTACGCACAGTACACTGAAGCTTTCTTT
NA TRBJ2-7 NA TRBV4-3 CASSQEAGLYEQYF TGCGCCAGCAGCCAAGAGGCAGGACTCTACGAGCAGTACTTC
NA TRBJ2-7 TRBD1 TRBV9 CASSPRPTGNEQYF TGTGCCAGCAGCCCTCGCCCGACAGGGAACGAGCAGTACTTC
NA TRBJ1-2 NA TRBV20-1 CSARDERDHTF TGCAGTGCTAGAGATGAGAGGGATCACACCTTC
once TRBJ1-5 NA TRBV6-4 CASSDSREEGKSLNQPQHF TGTGCCAGCAGTGATTCGAGGGAAGAGGGCAAATCGCTTAATCAGCCCCAGCATTTT
NA TRBJ2-7 NA TRBV5-6 CASSPDFYEQYF TGTGCCAGCAGTCCTGACTTCTACGAGCAGTACTTC
NA TRBJ2-7 NA TRBV11-2 CASSFGQISYEQYF TGTGCCAGCAGCTTCGGACAGATCTCCTACGAGCAGTACTTC
NA TRBJ2-2 TRBD1 TRBV5-1 CASSLRGQGNTGELFF TGCGCCAGCAGCTTGAGGGGACAGGGGAACACCGGGGAGCTGTTTTTT
NA TRBJ1-1 NA TRBV10-2 CASSRRNTEAFF TGCGCCAGCAGTAGGAGGAACACTGAAGCTTTCTTT
NA TRBJ2-6 TRBD1 TRBV19 CASAQLARDRGLGANVLTF TGTGCCAGTGCCCAGCTGGCTCGGGACAGGGGGCTAGGGGCCAACGTCCTGACTTTC
NA TRBJ2-1 TRBD2 TRBV10-3 CAIRESGGEYNEQFF TGTGCCATCAGGGAGAGCGGGGGGGAATACAATGAGCAGTTCTTC
NA TRBJ1-1 NA TRBV6-1 CASSGPYTEAFF TGTGCCAGCAGTGGGCCTTACACTGAAGCTTTCTTT
NA TRBJ1-5 TRBD1 TRBV2 CASSSDRGGNQPQHF TGTGCCAGCAGCTCGGACAGGGGTGGCAATCAGCCCCAGCATTTT
NA TRBJ2-7 NA TRBV2 CASTVGLQAYEQYF TGTGCCAGCACGGTGGGCCTGCAGGCCTACGAGCAGTACTTC
NA TRBJ2-1 TRBD2 TRBV4-3 CASSRSAAGAPNEQFF TGCGCCAGCAGCCGCTCGGCAGCGGGGGCCCCTAATGAGCAGTTCTTC
NA TRBJ2-7 TRBD1 TRBV18 CASSSGQGVSYEQYF TGTGCCAGCTCCTCGGGGCAGGGGGTTTCCTACGAGCAGTACTTC
NA TRBJ2-7 NA TRBV7-9 CASSPDLSTLEQYF TGTGCCAGCAGCCCAGACTTAAGCACCCTCGAGCAGTACTTC
NA TRBJ2-1 TRBD2 TRBV9 CASSVGALASGSYNEQFF TGTGCCAGCAGCGTAGGAGCGCTCGCTAGCGGTTCCTACAATGAGCAGTTCTTC
NA TRBJ1-1 TRBD1 TRBV4-3 CASSPVYRGWSTEAFF TGCGCCAGCAGTCCGGTATACAGGGGGTGGAGTACTGAAGCTTTCTTT
NA TRBJ2-7 NA TRBV6-4 CASSDGPTWIRPEQYF TGTGCCAGCAGTGACGGGCCTACGTGGATCCGGCCGGAGCAGTACTTC
NA TRBJ1-5 NA TRBV6-5 CASTTRTGNQPQHF TGTGCCAGCACCACGAGGACAGGCAATCAGCCCCAGCATTTT
NA TRBJ1-2 NA TRBV6-5 CASSYEGADYGYTF TGTGCCAGCAGTTACGAGGGCGCCGACTATGGCTACACCTTC
few TRBJ2-1 NA TRBV9 CASSVAPDSYNEQFF TGTGCCAGCAGCGTAGCGCCAGACTCCTACAATGAGCAGTTCTTC
NA TRBJ1-2 NA TRBV7-6 CASSLAGGAYGYTF TGTGCCAGCAGCTTAGCCGGAGGGGCTTATGGCTACACCTTC
NA TRBJ1-4 NA TRBV28 CASSSGRAGEEEKLFF TGTGCCAGCAGTTCCGGTCGAGCAGGGGAAGAGGAAAAACTGTTTTTT
NA TRBJ2-3 TRBD2 TRBV5-6 CASSLFVGGADTQYF TGTGCCAGCAGCTTATTCGTGGGGGGGGCAGATACGCAGTATTTT
NA TRBJ2-7 NA TRBV5-6 CASSLAGGSEQYF TGTGCCAGCAGCTTGGCAGGTGGGTCGGAGCAGTACTTC
NA TRBJ2-3 NA TRBV11-2 CATRQAFEDTQYF TGTGCCACCAGACAGGCCTTTGAGGATACGCAGTATTTT
NA TRBJ1-1 NA TRBV6-5 CASSYDYQNTEAFF TGTGCCAGCAGTTACGACTATCAGAACACTGAAGCTTTCTTT
NA TRBJ1-2 TRBD1 TRBV4-1 CASSLDRGEDGYTF TGCGCCAGCAGCCTAGACAGGGGGGAGGATGGCTACACCTTC
NA TRBJ2-7 TRBD2 TRBV5-6 CASSSRTSGDFSYEQYF TGTGCCAGCAGCTCCCGGACTAGCGGAGACTTCTCCTACGAGCAGTACTTC
NA TRBJ2-2 NA TRBV27 CASTDTENTGELFF TGTGCCAGCACGGACACGGAGAACACCGGGGAGCTGTTTTTT
NA TRBJ1-1 NA TRBV10-3 CAIREQENTEAFF TGTGCCATCAGAGAACAGGAGAACACTGAAGCTTTCTTT
NA TRBJ2-1 TRBD2 TRBV7-2 CASSGTSGYNEQFF TGTGCCAGCAGCGGGACTAGCGGGTACAATGAGCAGTTCTTC
NA TRBJ2-2 TRBD2 TRBV30 CAWSVRGRGLPKRANTGELFF TGTGCCTGGAGTGTACGAGGGAGGGGACTCCCTAAGCGGGCGAACACCGGGGAGCTGTTTTTT
NA TRBJ2-3 TRBD2 TRBV5-6 CASSFRASGDTDTQYF TGTGCCAGCAGCTTTCGTGCTAGCGGGGACACAGATACGCAGTATTTT
NA TRBJ1-2 TRBD1 TRBV5-4 CASSSDRARGYTF TGTGCCAGCAGCTCTGACAGGGCGAGAGGCTACACCTTC
NA TRBJ1-3 NA TRBV7-2 CASSPGSGNTIYF TGTGCCAGCAGCCCAGGCTCTGGAAACACCATATATTTT
NA TRBJ1-2 NA TRBV4-3 CASSRNDRDLNYGYTF TGCGCCAGCAGCCGGAATGACAGAGACCTGAACTATGGCTACACCTTC
NA TRBJ1-1 NA TRBV7-9 CASSLYAGIEAFF TGTGCCAGCAGCTTATATGCGGGGATTGAAGCTTTCTTT
few TRBJ1-2 NA TRBV6-5 CASSYKETNYGYTF TGTGCCAGCAGTTACAAGGAGACTAACTATGGCTACACCTTC
NA TRBJ2-7 NA TRBV7-2 CASSVRDTYEQYF TGTGCCAGCAGCGTTAGGGACACCTACGAGCAGTACTTC
NA TRBJ2-7 NA TRBV6-5 CASSPQGGDYEQYF TGTGCCAGCAGCCCCCAGGGGGGAGACTACGAGCAGTACTTC